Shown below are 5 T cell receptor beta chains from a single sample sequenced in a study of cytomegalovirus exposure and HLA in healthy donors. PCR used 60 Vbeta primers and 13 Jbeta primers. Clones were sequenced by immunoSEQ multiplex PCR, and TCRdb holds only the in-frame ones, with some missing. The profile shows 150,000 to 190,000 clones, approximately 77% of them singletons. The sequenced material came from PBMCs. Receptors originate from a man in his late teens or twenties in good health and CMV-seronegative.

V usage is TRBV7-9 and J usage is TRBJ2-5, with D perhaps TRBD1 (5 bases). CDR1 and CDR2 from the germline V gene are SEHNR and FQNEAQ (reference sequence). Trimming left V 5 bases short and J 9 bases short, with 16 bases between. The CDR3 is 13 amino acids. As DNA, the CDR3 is TGTGCCAGCAGCCCGGATTGGAAGGGGTCCCAGTACTTC. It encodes CASSPDWKGSQYF.

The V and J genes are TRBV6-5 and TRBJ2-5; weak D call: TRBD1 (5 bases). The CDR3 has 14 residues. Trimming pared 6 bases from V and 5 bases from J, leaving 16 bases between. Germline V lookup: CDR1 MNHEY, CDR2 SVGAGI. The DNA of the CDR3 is TGTGCCAGCAGACCTACAGGCCACGCGGAGACCCAGTACTTC. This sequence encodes CASRPTGHAETQYF.

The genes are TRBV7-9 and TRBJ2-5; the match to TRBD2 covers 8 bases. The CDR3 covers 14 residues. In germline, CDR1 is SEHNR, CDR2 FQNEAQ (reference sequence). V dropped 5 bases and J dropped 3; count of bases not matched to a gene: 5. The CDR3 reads CASSRGGFKETQYF. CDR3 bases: TGTGCCAGCAGCCGGGGGGGGTTTAAAGAGACCCAGTACTTC.

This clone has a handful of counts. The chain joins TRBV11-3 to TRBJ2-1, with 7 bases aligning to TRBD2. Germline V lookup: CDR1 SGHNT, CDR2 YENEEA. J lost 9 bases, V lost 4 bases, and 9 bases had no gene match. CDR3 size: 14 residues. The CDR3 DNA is TGTGCCAGCAGCTGGGGCGGGAGTAAGAGTGAGCAGTTCTTC. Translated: CASSWGGSKSEQFF. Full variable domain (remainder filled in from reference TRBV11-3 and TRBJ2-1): EAGVVQSPRYKIIEKKQPVAFWCNPISGHNTLYWYLQNLGQGPELLIRYENEEAVDDSQLPKDRFSAERLKGVDSTLKIQPAELGDSAVYLCASSWGGSKSEQFFGPGTRLTVL.

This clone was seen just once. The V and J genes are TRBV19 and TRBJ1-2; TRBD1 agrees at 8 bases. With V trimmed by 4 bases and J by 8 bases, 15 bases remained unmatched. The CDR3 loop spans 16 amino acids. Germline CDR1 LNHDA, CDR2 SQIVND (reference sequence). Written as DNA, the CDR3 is TGTGCCAGTAGTACTTCAAGGACAGGGCTTAGAGGCGGCTACACCTTC. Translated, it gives CASSTSRTGLRGGYTF. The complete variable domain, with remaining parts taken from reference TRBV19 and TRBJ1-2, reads DGGITQSPKYLFRKEGQNVTLSCEQNLNHDAMYWYRQDPGQGLRLIYYSQIVNDFQKGDIAEGYSVSREKKESFPLTVTSAQKNPTAFYLCASSTSRTGLRGGYTFGSGTRLTVV.